Below, one TCR beta chain is given with its context. Under the authors' procedure: Scientists estimated how many nucleated cells there were by amplifying reference gene primers. Here immunoSEQ multiplex PCR was the method, and the copy in TCRdb shows in-frame clones only, minus some. V and J calls plus clone size are reproduced from that table; the DNA served to infer D and trimming. In the table there are 350,000 to 500,000 clones, approximately 91% of which are singletons. Categorization into cohorts depended on clinical history that participants reported. Exposed participants came across a COVID-19 case within 2 weeks before study entry. The data originate from a study of blood T cell repertoires in COVID-19. Across the whole study: Acute and convalescent COVID-19 specimens originated in the United States, Italy and Spain.

J was trimmed by 0 bases and V by 0 bases; bases with no gene match: 13. Germline assignment: CDR1 LGHNA and CDR2 YSLEER. The CDR3 covers 21 residues. The TCR sequence derives from a woman in her late teens or twenties who had been exposed to COVID-19. The chain links TRBV4-3 to TRBJ2-7; 14 bases align to TRBD2. Sequenced material: PBMCs or T cells enriched from blood (not recorded which). CDR3 in amino acids: CASSQDRFGTSGGTSSYEQYF. CDR3 nucleotide sequence: TGCGCCAGCAGCCAAGATCGGTTTGGGACTAGCGGGGGCACTAGCTCCTACGAGCAGTACTTC.